The T cell receptor beta chain described here comes from a study of CD8+ T cells in alopecia areata. Study-level findings and limits: Relative to normal scalp, lesional scalp, especially alopecia totalis/universalis, showed higher clonality.

Sorting from PBMCs produced CD4+ and CD8+ T cells. As regards this clone: The antigen is undetermined.

After isolation, RNA underwent reverse transcription to generate cDNA as the sequencing template. Sequencing used immunoSEQ multiplex PCR; TCRdb keeps in-frame clones, though not all of them. The data contain approximately 150,000 clones, roughly 50% of them singletons. The V and J ends lost 4 bases and 2 bases, in that order; junction bases with no gene match: 3. Germline V gene sequence: CDR1 LNHNV, CDR2 YYDKDF (reference sequence). This CDR3 comprises 14 residues. The chain joins TRBV15 to TRBJ1-2; 8 bases fit TRBD1. The sequence came from a human donor in good health. The sequencing sample was made of CD4+ T cells sorted from blood. The CDR3 sequence: CATSNRGTNYGYTF. DNA of the CDR3: TGTGCCACCAGCAACAGGGGGACGAACTATGGCTACACCTTC. Full variable domain (rest looked up from reference TRBV15 and TRBJ1-2): DAMVIQNPRYQVTQFGKPVTLSCSQTLNHNVMYWYQQKSSQAPKLLFHYYDKDFNNEADTPDNFQSRRPNTSFCFLDIRSPGLGDTAMYLCATSNRGTNYGYTFGSGTRLTVV.